The clone carrying this TCR beta chain was counted a single time. Method: immunoSEQ multiplex PCR; TCRdb's copy keeps in-frame clones and lacks some. This table has 99,000 or so clones, 95% appearing once. This sample was included in a study of technical replicates of blood from several donors. From germline, CDR1 is KGHSH and CDR2 LQKENI. This CDR3 has 16 residues. Between the trimmed V and J ends, which lost 1 base and 9 bases, there was a span of 19 bases. This rearrangement joins TRBV18 to TRBJ2-1; a possible D gene is TRBD2 (6 bases). The sequenced sample was T cells isolated from PBMCs. The clonotype originates from a human donor in good health. This chain's CDR3 is CASSPLGPGGIGEQFF. Here the CDR3 DNA reads TGTGCCAGCTCACCACTAGGACCCGGCGGGATTGGTGAGCAGTTCTTC.